This T cell receptor (beta chain) was captured in a study of T-cell memory formation after mild COVID-19. For the study at large: Among the donors, TCR clusters were largely specific to each donor.

From the 5' RACE reads, TCRdb called clonotypes with MiXCR, one entry per CDR3 protein. The table lists about 200,000 distinct CDR3 sequences, 16% of them singletons. A word on this clonotype: Its cognate antigen is unknown.

Study-wide findings and caveats: While clones contracting from day 15 to 85 were balanced between CD4 and CD8, later expanders leaned CD4+. CD4+ contracting clones were found mainly in CM and EM, and CD8+ ones in EMRA. For second-wave clones that peaked at day 37, SARS-CoV-2 specificity went unverified.

Germline CDR1 reads SGHTA; CDR2 reads FQGTGA. This CDR3 is built from 13 residues. The V end lost 2 bases, the J end lost 6 bases, and 8 bases lay between the germline ends. This TCR derives from an adult woman who had mild COVID-19 (a few samples of this study predate the infection). Cell type and time point are not known. The chain uses TRBV7-3 and TRBJ2-1; no clear D. Input material: PBMCs or a T cell subset sorted from them (not recorded which). The CDR3: CASSLVPLNEQFF. Here the CDR3 DNA reads TGTGCCAGCAGCTTAGTACCGCTCAATGAGCAGTTCTTC.